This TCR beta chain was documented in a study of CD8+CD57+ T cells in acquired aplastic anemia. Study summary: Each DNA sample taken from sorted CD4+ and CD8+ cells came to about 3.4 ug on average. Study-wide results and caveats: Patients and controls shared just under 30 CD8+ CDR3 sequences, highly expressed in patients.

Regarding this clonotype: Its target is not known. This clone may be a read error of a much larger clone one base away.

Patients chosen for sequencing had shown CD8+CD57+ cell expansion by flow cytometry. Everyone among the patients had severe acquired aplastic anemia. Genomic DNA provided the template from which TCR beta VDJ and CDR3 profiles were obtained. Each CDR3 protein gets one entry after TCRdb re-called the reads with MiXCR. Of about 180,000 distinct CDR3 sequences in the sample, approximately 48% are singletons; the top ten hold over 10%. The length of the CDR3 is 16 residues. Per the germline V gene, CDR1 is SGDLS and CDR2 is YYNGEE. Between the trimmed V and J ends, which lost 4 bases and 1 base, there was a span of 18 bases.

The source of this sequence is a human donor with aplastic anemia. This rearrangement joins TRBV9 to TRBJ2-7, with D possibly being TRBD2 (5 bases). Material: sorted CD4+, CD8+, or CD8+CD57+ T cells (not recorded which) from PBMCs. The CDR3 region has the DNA TGTGCCAGCAGCCCAACCTTGTGGAGGCCTTCCTACGAGCAGTACTTC. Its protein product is CASSPTLWRPSYEQYF.